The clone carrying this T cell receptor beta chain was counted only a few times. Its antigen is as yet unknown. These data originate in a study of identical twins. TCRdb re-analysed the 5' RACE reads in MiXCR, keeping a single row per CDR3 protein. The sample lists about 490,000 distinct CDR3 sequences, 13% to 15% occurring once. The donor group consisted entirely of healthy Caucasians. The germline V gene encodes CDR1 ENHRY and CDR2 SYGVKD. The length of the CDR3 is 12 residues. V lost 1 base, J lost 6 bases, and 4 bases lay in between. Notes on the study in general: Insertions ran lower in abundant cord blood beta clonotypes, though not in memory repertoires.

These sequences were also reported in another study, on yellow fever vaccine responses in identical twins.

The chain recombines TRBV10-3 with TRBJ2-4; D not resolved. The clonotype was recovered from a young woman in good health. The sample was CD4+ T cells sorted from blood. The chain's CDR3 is CAISEFGNIQYF. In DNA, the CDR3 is TGTGCCATCAGTGAGTTTGGAAACATTCAGTACTTC.